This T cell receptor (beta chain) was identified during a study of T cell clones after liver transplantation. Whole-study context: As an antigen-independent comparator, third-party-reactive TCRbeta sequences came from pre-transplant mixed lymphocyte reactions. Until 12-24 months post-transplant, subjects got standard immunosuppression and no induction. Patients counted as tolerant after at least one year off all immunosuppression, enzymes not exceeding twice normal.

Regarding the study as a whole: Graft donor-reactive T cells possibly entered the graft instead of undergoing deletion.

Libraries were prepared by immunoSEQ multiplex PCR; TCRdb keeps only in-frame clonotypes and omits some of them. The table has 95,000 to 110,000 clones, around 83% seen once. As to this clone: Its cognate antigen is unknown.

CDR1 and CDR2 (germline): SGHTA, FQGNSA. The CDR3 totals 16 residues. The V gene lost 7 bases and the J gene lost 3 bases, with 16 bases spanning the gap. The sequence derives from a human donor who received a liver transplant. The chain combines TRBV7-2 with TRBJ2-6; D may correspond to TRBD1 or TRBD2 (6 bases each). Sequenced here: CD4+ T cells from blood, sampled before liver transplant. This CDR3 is CASTRRGANGANVLTF. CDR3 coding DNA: TGTGCCAGCACAAGGAGGGGGGCTAATGGGGCCAACGTCCTGACTTTC.